The 9 T cell receptor beta chains listed next were all sequenced from one sample in a study of CD8+ T cells in alopecia areata. The treatment denotes: oral pan-JAK inhibitor, 5-10 mg twice daily. Once RNA had been extracted, it was reverse transcribed into cDNA to act as the sequencing template. Only in-frame clones appear in the TCRdb table, and some are missing; sequencing was by immunoSEQ multiplex PCR. The table shows approximately 160,000 clones, with around three fifths occurring only once. The input for sequencing was CD4+ T cells sorted from blood, taken at week 24, from a patient treated with tofacitinib. The receptors stem from a human donor with alopecia areata.

V gene TRBV4-1 combines with J gene TRBJ1-5; TRBD1 aligns across 8 bases. The CDR3 extends over 17 amino acids. Germline V CDR1 and CDR2: MGHRA, YSYEKL. With 0 bases clipped from V and 3 bases from J, the junction kept 7 bases outside the gene matches. In DNA form, the CDR3 reads TGCGCCAGCAGCCAAGATCCTGGACAGGGTAACAATCAGCCCCAGCATTTT. Translated, it gives CASSQDPGQGNNQPQHF.

The CDR3 sequence is CASSPGTGKTDTQYF. As DNA, the CDR3 is TGTGCCAGCTCACCCGGGACAGGGAAGACAGATACGCAGTATTTT. This sequence joins TRBV18 and TRBJ2-3; TRBD1 agrees at 9 bases. Germline V gene data show CDR1 as KGHSH and CDR2 as LQKENI. The CDR3 contains 15 residues. Losses at the gene ends were 3 bases for V and 3 bases for J; bases not matched to a gene: 4.

This clone was detected only a few times. This chain connects TRBV19 to TRBJ1-2; TRBD1 matches at 12 bases. The V gene end was trimmed by 8 bases and the J gene end by 8 bases; junction bases not matched to a gene: 9. Germline assignment: CDR1 LNHDA and CDR2 SQIVND (reference sequence). CDR3 length: 14 residues. The CDR3 DNA is TGTGCCAGTTACCCGGGACAGGGGGCTGGAGGCTACACCTTC. Encoded protein: CASYPGQGAGGYTF.

CDR3 sequence: CASSLGRGEETQYF. The CDR3 bases are TGCGCCAGCAGCTTGGGCAGGGGGGAAGAGACCCAGTACTTC. This sequence joins TRBV5-1 and TRBJ2-5, with a weak D call TRBD1 (7 bases). The CDR3 extends over 14 amino acids. CDR1 SGHRS and CDR2 YFSETQ come from the germline V gene. The V end lost 0 bases, the J end lost 3 bases, and 9 bases lay between the germline ends.

On this clone itself: One junction end does not reproduce the germline sequence, and a read error may be involved. J is TRBJ2-1 and V is TRBV27; D is uncertain. The CDR3 contains 15 residues. Germline V lookup: CDR1 MNHEY, CDR2 SMNVEV (reference sequence). CDR3 DNA sequence: TGTGCCACCAGTGATTTCCAGCCCACCAACAATGAGCAGTTCTTC. Translation gives CATSDFQPTNNEQFF.

The CDR3 nucleotides read TGCAGCGTACACGGGGGCCCCGGCGAACCTATGGGCTACACCTTC. Encoded protein: CSVHGGPGEPMGYTF. The rearrangement uses TRBV29-1 and TRBJ1-2, with a weak D call TRBD1 (6 bases). The V gene lost 6 bases and the J gene lost 8 bases, with 25 bases spanning the gap. The CDR3 consists of 15 residues. Germline V gene sequence: CDR1 SQVTM, CDR2 ANQGSEA.

This clone appeared a few times. V and J are TRBV19 and TRBJ2-6; TRBD2 might be the D (6 bases). The germline gives CDR1 LNHDA, CDR2 SQIVND (reference sequence). Trimming took 4 bases from V and 13 from J, leaving 17 bases between them. The CDR3 spans 14 residues. CDR3 loop: CASSTGRSLGVLTF. The CDR3, as DNA: TGTGCCAGTAGTACAGGGAGGAGCCTAGGAGTCCTGACTTTC.

The rearrangement joins TRBV11-1 to TRBJ1-1; D remains unclear. The CDR3 consists of 15 residues. CDR1 SGHAT and CDR2 FQDESV come from the germline V gene (reference sequence). Deletions cut 2 bases from V and 6 bases from J, with 16 bases between. CDR3: CASSLSHGRHAEAFF. The CDR3 nucleotides are TGTGCCAGCAGCTTATCACACGGACGGCATGCTGAAGCTTTCTTT.

The rearrangement joins TRBV4-1 to TRBJ2-7; no definite D call. The V gene lost 2 bases and the J gene lost 6 bases, with 2 bases spanning the gap. Germline V gene data show CDR1 as MGHRA and CDR2 as YSYEKL. CDR3 length: 10 residues. In DNA form, the CDR3 reads TGCGCCAGCAGCCAACGCGAGCAGTACTTC. Its protein is CASSQREQYF.